These 9 T cell receptor beta chains were all obtained from the same sample, sequenced in a study of T cells in localized non-small cell lung cancer. Clones were sequenced by immunoSEQ multiplex PCR, and TCRdb holds only the in-frame ones, with some missing. The repertoire holds 1,500 to 2,000 clones, with over 20% as singletons. The sequences come from lung tumor tissue, collected before any cancer treatment. These receptors came from a male donor aged 60 or older with stage II lung adenocarcinoma.

The gene calls are TRBV5-1 and TRBJ2-1; D may correspond to TRBD1 or TRBD2 (5 bases each). CDR3 length: 15 residues. Trimming shortened V by 2 bases and J by 4 bases, and 13 bases separated the two germline ends. CDR1 and CDR2 (germline): SGHRS, YFSETQ. The CDR3 nucleotides are TGCGCCAGCAGCTTACGGGACCCTGGTTACAATGAGCAGTTCTTC. Translation gives CASSLRDPGYNEQFF.

This chain uses TRBV5-1 with TRBJ2-3; 11 positions agree with TRBD2. Germline lookup yields CDR1 SGHRS and CDR2 YFSETQ. With V trimmed by 4 bases and J by 3 bases, 7 bases remained unmatched. The CDR3 runs 16 residues. The CDR3 DNA follows: TGCGCCAGCAGCGGGGGACTAGCGGACGCAACAGATACGCAGTATTTT. Translating gives CASSGGLADATDTQYF.

CDR3 DNA: TGTGCCAGCAGCTCAAGACAGGGTTACGAGCAGTACTTC. Translated: CASSSRQGYEQYF. The chain is built from TRBV6-8 and TRBJ2-7; 7 bases are shared with TRBD1. V dropped 6 bases and J dropped 4; count of bases not matched to a gene: 6. The CDR3 totals 13 residues. Per the germline V gene, CDR1 is MNHGY and CDR2 is SAAAGT.

This clone came up a few times. The chain combines TRBV4-1 with TRBJ2-1; 8 positions agree with TRBD2. The junction had 16 bases not matched to a gene; V was cut back by 0 bases and J by 0 bases. CDR1 and CDR2 (germline): MGHRA, YSYEKL. The CDR3 spans 21 residues. CDR3 bases: TGCGCCAGCAGCCAAGAAAGGGTGGCGACGGGGGGGTACAGCTCCTACAATGAGCAGTTCTTC. Protein sequence: CASSQERVATGGYSSYNEQFF.

This clone was seen only a few times. The V and J genes are TRBV14 and TRBJ1-2; TRBD1 aligns across 9 bases. This CDR3 region has 14 residues. Germline values: CDR1 SGHDN, CDR2 FVKESK. The trim removed 4 bases at V and 4 bases at J, leaving 4 bases unmatched. The CDR3 DNA reads TGTGCCAGCAGCCGGGACAGGGACGGCTATGGCTACACCTTC. It yields the protein CASSRDRDGYGYTF.

The chain uses TRBV12-5 and TRBJ1-1, with TRBD1 matching 7 bases. V trimming: 1 base; J trimming: 4 bases; junction bases outside the gene matches: 0. In germline, CDR1 is LGHNT, CDR2 FRNRAP. This CDR3 comprises 13 residues. The CDR3 DNA reads TGTGCTAGTGGTTTGGAGGGGGCCACTGAAGCTTTCTTT. Protein sequence: CASGLEGATEAFF.

The chain couples TRBV5-1 to TRBJ2-1; D gene unclear. Germline-derived CDR1 and CDR2 are SGHRS and YFSETQ. CDR3 size: 15 residues. With 5 bases removed from V and 8 bases from J, the gap between germline ends came to 20 bases. The CDR3 protein is CASSPGTIQLHEQFF. The CDR3 region has the DNA TGCGCCAGCAGTCCCGGTACTATTCAGTTGCATGAGCAGTTCTTC.

The V and J genes are TRBV19 and TRBJ2-1; perhaps D is TRBD1 or TRBD2 (5 bases each). The CDR3 is 15 residues long. CDR1 LNHDA and CDR2 SQIVND come from the germline V gene (reference sequence). Between the trimmed V and J ends, which lost 5 bases and 0 bases, there was a span of 11 bases. The CDR3, as DNA: TGTGCCAGTAGTGCAGGGAGCCCCTCCTACAATGAGCAGTTCTTC. Translating it yields CASSAGSPSYNEQFF.

The chain employs TRBV6-8 and TRBJ2-7, with D uncertain. The V gene's germline CDR1 is MNHGY and CDR2 SAAAGT. Trimming removed 8 bases from V and 5 bases from J, with 13 bases in between. This CDR3 has 12 residues. CDR3 nucleotide sequence: TGTGCCAGCGAAACTGGGGTCGACGAGCAGTACTTC. Translated, it gives CASETGVDEQYF.